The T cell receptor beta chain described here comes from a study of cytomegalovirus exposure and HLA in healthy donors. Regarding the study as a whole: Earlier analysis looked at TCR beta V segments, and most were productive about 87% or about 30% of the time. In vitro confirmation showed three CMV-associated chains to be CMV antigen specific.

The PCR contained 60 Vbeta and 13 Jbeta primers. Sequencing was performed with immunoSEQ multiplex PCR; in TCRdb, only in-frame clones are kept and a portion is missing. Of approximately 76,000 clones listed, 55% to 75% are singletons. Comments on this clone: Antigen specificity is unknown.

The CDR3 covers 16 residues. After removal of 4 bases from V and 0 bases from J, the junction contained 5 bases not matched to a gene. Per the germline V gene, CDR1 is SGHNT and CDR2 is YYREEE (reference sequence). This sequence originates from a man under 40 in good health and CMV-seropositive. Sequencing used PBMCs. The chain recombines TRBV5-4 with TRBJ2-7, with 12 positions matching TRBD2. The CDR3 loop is CASSTLTSGGSYEQYF. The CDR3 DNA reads TGTGCCAGCAGCACCCTGACTAGCGGGGGCTCCTACGAGCAGTACTTC. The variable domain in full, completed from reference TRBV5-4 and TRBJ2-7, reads ETGVTQSPTHLIKTRGQQVTLRCSSQSGHNTVSWYQQALGQGPQFIFQYYREEENGRGNFPPRFSGLQFPNYSSELNVNALELDDSALYLCASSTLTSGGSYEQYFGPGTRLTVT.